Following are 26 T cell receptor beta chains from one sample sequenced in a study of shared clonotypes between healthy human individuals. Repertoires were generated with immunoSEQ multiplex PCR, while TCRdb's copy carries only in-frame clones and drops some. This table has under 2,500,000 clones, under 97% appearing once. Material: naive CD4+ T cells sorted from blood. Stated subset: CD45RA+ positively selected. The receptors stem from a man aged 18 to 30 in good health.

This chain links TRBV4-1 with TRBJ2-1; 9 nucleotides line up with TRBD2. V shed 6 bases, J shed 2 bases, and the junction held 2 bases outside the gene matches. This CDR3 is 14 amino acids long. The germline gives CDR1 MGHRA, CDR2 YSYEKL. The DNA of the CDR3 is TGCGCCAGCAGTAGCGGGAGCGCCTACAATGAGCAGTTCTTC. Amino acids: CASSSGSAYNEQFF.

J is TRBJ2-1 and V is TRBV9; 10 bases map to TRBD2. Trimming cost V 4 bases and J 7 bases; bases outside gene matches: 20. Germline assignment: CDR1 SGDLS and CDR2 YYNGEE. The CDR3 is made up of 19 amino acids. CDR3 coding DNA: TGTGCCAGCAGCCCCCGGCGAGATCGGAGCGGGGGGGCCGGAAATGAGCAGTTCTTC. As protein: CASSPRRDRSGGAGNEQFF.

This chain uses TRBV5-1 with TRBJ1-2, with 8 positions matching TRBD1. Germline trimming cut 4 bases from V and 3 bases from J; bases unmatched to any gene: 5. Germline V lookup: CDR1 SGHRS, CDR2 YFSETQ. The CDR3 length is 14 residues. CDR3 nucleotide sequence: TGCGCCAGCAGCCTGCTGACAGGGGACTATGGCTACACCTTC. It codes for CASSLLTGDYGYTF.

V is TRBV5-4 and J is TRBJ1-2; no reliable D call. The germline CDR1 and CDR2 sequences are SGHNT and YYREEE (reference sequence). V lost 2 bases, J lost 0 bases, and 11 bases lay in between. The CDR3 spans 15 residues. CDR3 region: CASSFSVESNYGYTF. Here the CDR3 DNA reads TGTGCCAGCAGCTTCAGTGTAGAATCTAACTATGGCTACACCTTC.

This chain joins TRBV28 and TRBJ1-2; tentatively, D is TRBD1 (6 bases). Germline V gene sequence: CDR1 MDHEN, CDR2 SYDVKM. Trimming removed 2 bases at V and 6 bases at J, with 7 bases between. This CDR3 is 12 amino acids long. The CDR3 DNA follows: TGTGCCAGCAGTTTAGGGGGCAATGGCTACACCTTC. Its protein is CASSLGGNGYTF.

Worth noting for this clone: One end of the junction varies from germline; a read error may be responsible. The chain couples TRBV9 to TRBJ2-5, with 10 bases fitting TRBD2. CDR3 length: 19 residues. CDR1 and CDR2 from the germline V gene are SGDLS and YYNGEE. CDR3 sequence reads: CTSSVATSSGGRVQETQYF. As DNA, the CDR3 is TGTACCAGCAGCGTAGCTACGTCTAGCGGGGGAAGAGTTCAAGAGACCCAGTACTTC.

As DNA, the CDR3 is TGCGCCAGCAGCCAAGATTTCAGGACAGGGTATCACAATGAGCAGTTCTTC. This sequence encodes CASSQDFRTGYHNEQFF. The V and J genes are TRBV4-3 and TRBJ2-1, with 8 nucleotides matching TRBD1. Germline V gene lookup returns CDR1 LGHNA and CDR2 YSLEER. The CDR3 has 17 amino acids. V shed 0 bases, J shed 5 bases, and the junction held 9 bases outside the gene matches.

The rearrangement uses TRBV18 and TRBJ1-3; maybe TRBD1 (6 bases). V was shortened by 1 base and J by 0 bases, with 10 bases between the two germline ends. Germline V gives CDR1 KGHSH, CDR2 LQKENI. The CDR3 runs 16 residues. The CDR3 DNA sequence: TGTGCCAGCTCACCACAGGGACAACTCTCTGGAAACACCATATATTTT. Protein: CASSPQGQLSGNTIYF. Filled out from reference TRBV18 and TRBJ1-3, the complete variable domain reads NAGVMQNPRHLVRRRGQEARLRCSPMKGHSHVYWYRQLPEEGLKFMVYLQKENIIDESGMPKERFSAEFPKEGPSILRIQQVVRGDSAAYFCASSPQGQLSGNTIYFGEGSWLTVV.

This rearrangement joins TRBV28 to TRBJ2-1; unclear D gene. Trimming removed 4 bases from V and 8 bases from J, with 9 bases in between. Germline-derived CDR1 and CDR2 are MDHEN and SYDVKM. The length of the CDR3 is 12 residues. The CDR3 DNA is TGTGCCAGCAGTTCCTCGGAGTATGAGCAGTTCTTC. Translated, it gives CASSSSEYEQFF.

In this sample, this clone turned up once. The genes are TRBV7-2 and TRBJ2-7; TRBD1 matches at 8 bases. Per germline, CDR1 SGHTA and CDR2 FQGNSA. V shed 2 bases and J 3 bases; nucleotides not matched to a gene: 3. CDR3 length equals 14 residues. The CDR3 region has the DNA TGTGCCAGCAGCTTATTCACAGGGGGCTACGAGCAGTACTTC. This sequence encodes CASSLFTGGYEQYF.

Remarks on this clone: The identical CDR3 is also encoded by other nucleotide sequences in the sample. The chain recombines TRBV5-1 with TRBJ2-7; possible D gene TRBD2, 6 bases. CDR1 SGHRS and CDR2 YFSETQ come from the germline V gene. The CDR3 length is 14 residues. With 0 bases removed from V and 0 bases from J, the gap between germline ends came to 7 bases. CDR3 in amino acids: CASSLGGNSYEQYF. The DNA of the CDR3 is TGCGCCAGCAGCTTGGGCGGGAACTCCTACGAGCAGTACTTC.

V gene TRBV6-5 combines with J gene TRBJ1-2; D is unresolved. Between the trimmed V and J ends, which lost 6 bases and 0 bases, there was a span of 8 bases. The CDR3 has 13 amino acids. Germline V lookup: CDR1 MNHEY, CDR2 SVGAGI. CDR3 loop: CASSQKSNYGYTF. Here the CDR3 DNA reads TGTGCCAGCAGCCAGAAATCTAACTATGGCTACACCTTC.

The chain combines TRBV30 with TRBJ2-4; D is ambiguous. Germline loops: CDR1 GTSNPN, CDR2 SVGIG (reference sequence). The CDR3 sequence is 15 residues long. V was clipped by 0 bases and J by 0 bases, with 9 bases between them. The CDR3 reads CAWSVGLRAKNIQYF. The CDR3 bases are TGTGCCTGGAGTGTAGGGCTTCGAGCCAAAAACATTCAGTACTTC.

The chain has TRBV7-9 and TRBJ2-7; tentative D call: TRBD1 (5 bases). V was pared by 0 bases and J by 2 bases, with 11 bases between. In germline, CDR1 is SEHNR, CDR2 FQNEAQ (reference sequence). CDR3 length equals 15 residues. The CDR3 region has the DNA TGTGCCAGCAGCTTAGCTCCAGGGAAAGCCTACGAGCAGTACTTC. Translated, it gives CASSLAPGKAYEQYF.

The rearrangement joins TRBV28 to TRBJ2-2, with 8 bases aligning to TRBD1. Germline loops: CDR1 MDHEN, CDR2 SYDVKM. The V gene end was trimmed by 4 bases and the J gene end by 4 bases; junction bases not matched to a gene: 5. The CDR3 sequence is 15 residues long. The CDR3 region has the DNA TGTGCCAGCAGTTCAACAGGGGGTGGCACCGGGGAGCTGTTTTTT. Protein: CASSSTGGGTGELFF. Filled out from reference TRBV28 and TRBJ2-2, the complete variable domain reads DVKVTQSSRYLVKRTGEKVFLECVQDMDHENMFWYRQDPGLGLRLIYFSYDVKMKEKGDIPEGYSVSREKKERFSLILESASTNQTSMYLCASSSTGGGTGELFFGEGSRLTVL.

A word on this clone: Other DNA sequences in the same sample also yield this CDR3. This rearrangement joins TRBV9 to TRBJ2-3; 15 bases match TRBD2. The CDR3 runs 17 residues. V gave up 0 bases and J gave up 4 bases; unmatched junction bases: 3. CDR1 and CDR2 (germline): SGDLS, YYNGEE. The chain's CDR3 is CASSVGTSGGAADTQYF. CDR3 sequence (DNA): TGTGCCAGCAGCGTAGGGACTAGCGGGGGGGCAGCAGATACGCAGTATTTT.

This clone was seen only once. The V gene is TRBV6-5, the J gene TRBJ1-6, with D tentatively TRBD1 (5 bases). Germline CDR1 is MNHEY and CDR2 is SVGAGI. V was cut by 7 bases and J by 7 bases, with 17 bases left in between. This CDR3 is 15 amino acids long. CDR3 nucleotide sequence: TGTGCCAGCAAGAGGGACGCGATTATGAATTCACCCCTCCACTTT. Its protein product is CASKRDAIMNSPLHF.

The CDR3, as DNA: TGTGCCAGCAGCTTATCCCTGACTCGTGGGGAGACCCAGTACTTC. This codes for CASSLSLTRGETQYF. This sequence joins TRBV7-9 and TRBJ2-5, with D unclear. Germline loops: CDR1 SEHNR, CDR2 FQNEAQ (reference sequence). V lost 2 bases to trimming and J lost 5 bases, with 15 bases between them. The CDR3 sequence is 15 residues long.

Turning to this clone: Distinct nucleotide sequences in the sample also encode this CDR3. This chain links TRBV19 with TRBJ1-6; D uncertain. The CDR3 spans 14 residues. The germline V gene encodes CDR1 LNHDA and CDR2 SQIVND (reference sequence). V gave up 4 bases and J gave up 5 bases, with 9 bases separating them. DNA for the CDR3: TGTGCCAGTAGTAAGGTCAGCAATAATTCACCCCTCCACTTT. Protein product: CASSKVSNNSPLHF.

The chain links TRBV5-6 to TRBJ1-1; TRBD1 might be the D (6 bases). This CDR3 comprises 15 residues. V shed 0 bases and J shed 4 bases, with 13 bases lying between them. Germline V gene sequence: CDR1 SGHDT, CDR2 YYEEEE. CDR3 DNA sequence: TGTGCCAGCAGCTTGGACAGGGTACGGACCACTGAAGCTTTCTTT. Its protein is CASSLDRVRTTEAFF. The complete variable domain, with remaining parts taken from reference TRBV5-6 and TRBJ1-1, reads DAGVTQSPTHLIKTRGQQVTLRCSPKSGHDTVSWYQQALGQGPQFIFQYYEEEERQRGNFPDRFSGHQFPNYSSELNVNALLLGDSALYLCASSLDRVRTTEAFFGQGTRLTVV.

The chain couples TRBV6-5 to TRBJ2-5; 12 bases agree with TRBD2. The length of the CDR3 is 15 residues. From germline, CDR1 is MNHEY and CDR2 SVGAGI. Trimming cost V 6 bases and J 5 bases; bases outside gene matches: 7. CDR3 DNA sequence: TGTGCCAGCAGCAGGACTAGCGGGGAACAGGAGACCCAGTACTTC. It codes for CASSRTSGEQETQYF.

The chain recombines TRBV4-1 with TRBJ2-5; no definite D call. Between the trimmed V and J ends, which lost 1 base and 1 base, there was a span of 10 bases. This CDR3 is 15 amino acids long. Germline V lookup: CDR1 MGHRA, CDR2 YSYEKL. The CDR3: CASSQAASRQETQYF. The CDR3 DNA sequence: TGCGCCAGCAGCCAAGCGGCCAGCCGCCAAGAGACCCAGTACTTC.

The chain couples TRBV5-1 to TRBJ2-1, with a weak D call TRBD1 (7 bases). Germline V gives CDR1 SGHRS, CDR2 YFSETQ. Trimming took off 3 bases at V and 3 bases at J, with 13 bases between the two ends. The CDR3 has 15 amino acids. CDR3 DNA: TGCGCCAGCAGCTACCGGCAGGGGGGCTACAATGAGCAGTTCTTC. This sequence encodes CASSYRQGGYNEQFF. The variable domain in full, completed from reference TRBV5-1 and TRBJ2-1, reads KAGVTQTPRYLIKTRGQQVTLSCSPISGHRSVSWYQQTPGQGLQFLFEYFSETQRNKGNFPGRFSGRQFSNSRSEMNVSTLELGDSALYLCASSYRQGGYNEQFFGPGTRLTVL.

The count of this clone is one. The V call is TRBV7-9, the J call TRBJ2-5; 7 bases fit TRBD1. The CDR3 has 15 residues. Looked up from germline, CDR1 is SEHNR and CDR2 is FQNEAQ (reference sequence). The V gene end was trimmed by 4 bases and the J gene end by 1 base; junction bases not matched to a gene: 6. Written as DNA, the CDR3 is TGTGCCAGCAGCTCCCTTGGGACAGTCCAAGAGACCCAGTACTTC. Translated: CASSSLGTVQETQYF.

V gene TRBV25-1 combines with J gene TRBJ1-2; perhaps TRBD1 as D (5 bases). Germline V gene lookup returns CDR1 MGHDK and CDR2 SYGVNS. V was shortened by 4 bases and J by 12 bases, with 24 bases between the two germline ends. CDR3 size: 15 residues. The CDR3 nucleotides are TGTGCCAGCAGTGGGGCAGCCCAAGGACGCGAGGGACACACCTTC. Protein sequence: CASSGAAQGREGHTF.

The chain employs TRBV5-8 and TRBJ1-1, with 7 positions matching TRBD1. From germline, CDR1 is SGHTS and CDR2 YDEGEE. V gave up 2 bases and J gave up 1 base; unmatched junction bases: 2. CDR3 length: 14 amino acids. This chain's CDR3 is CASSFNRGNTEAFF. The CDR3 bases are TGTGCCAGCAGCTTCAACAGGGGGAACACTGAAGCTTTCTTT.